This passage covers 26 T cell receptor beta chains from one sample sequenced in a study of memory CD4+ T cells and cytomegalovirus serostatus. Single viable CD3+CD4+CD8-CD45RO+ cells were sorted as the memory CD4+ T cells. The method was immunoSEQ multiplex PCR; TCRdb's version includes in-frame clones alone and lacks a portion of them. This sample has about 53,000 clones, with around four fifths found just once. Material: memory CD4+ T cells from blood. All receptors derive from an adult in good health and CMV-seronegative.

The chain recombines TRBV6-5 with TRBJ1-2; the D gene is possibly TRBD1 (6 bases). The ends were cut back, 7 bases at V and 4 bases at J, with 13 bases in the middle. There are 13 residues in the CDR3. Germline V gene data show CDR1 as MNHEY and CDR2 as SVGAGI. CDR3 region: CASTRTVGYGYTF. For the CDR3, the DNA is TGTGCCAGCACCAGGACAGTTGGCTATGGCTACACCTTC.

The chain links TRBV13 to TRBJ2-5; 7 bases align to TRBD2. Losses at the gene ends were 5 bases for V and 2 bases for J; bases not matched to a gene: 14. Germline V gene sequence: CDR1 PRHDT, CDR2 FYEKMQ (reference sequence). The CDR3 has 17 amino acids. DNA for the CDR3: TGTGCCAGCAGCCCGGATGGGGGGGGAGGATCGCAAGAGACCCAGTACTTC. This translates into CASSPDGGGGSQETQYF.

This clone showed up just once. The chain joins TRBV30 to TRBJ2-3; TRBD2 matches 12 bases. Germline CDR1 and CDR2: GTSNPN and SVGIG (reference sequence). J gave up 1 base and V 3 bases, and 5 bases lay outside the gene matches. The CDR3 contains 16 residues. The CDR3 region has the DNA TGTGCCTGGAGGTCTAGCGGGGGGGCGGGCACAGATACGCAGTATTTT. It yields the protein CAWRSSGGAGTDTQYF.

The DNA of the CDR3 is TGTGCCAGCAGTTTACAGGGGAAGGGCTACACCTTC. Its translation is CASSLQGKGYTF. The V gene is TRBV28, the J gene TRBJ1-2; TRBD1 might be the D (6 bases). Trimming stripped 2 bases from V and 8 bases from J, with 9 bases between. The CDR3 is made up of 12 amino acids. Germline loops: CDR1 MDHEN, CDR2 SYDVKM.

V gene TRBV7-9 combines with J gene TRBJ1-2; 7 positions agree with TRBD1. Trimming cost V 4 bases and J 6 bases; bases outside gene matches: 8. The germline gives CDR1 SEHNR, CDR2 FQNEAQ (reference sequence). The CDR3 has 14 amino acids. The CDR3 sequence is CASSSTQGKDGYTF. CDR3 DNA: TGTGCCAGCAGCTCGACACAGGGGAAGGATGGCTACACCTTC.

The chain is built from TRBV9 and TRBJ2-7; weak D call: TRBD2 (7 bases). The CDR3 is 13 amino acids. CDR1 and CDR2 from the germline V gene are SGDLS and YYNGEE. Trimming cost V 4 bases and J 3 bases, with 11 bases left between them. CDR3 bases: TGTGCCAGCAGCTTAGGGGGGGGCTACGAGCAGTACTTC. This translates into CASSLGGGYEQYF.

This rearrangement joins TRBV18 to TRBJ2-5; D assignment may be TRBD1 or TRBD2 (6 bases each). Trimming removed 6 bases from V and 5 bases from J, with 10 bases in between. The CDR3 length is 12 residues. Germline loops: CDR1 KGHSH, CDR2 LQKENI. The CDR3 bases are TGTGCCAGCTCCCAGGGGAGGGAGACCCAGTACTTC. Translation: CASSQGRETQYF. Full variable domain (missing parts from reference TRBV18 and TRBJ2-5): NAGVMQNPRHLVRRRGQEARLRCSPMKGHSHVYWYRQLPEEGLKFMVYLQKENIIDESGMPKERFSAEFPKEGPSILRIQQVVRGDSAAYFCASSQGRETQYFGPGTRLLVL.

The rearrangement joins TRBV9 to TRBJ2-1; 11 bases align to TRBD2. Germline CDR1 reads SGDLS; CDR2 reads YYNGEE. The J segment lost 9 bases and the V segment lost 4 bases, leaving 15 bases of the junction unmatched. CDR3 size: 17 residues. CDR3 in amino acids: CASSPALTSGVYGEQFF. The CDR3 bases are TGTGCCAGCAGCCCCGCACTGACTAGCGGGGTATATGGTGAGCAGTTCTTC.

V gene TRBV19 combines with J gene TRBJ2-7, with D uncertain. V was trimmed by 4 bases and J by 2 bases, leaving 15 bases between them. The germline gives CDR1 LNHDA, CDR2 SQIVND (reference sequence). There are 15 residues in the CDR3. CDR3 loop: CASSTGPDKTYEQYF. CDR3 nucleotide sequence: TGTGCCAGTAGTACCGGGCCAGACAAGACCTACGAGCAGTACTTC.

This clone was found once. V and J are TRBV11-2 and TRBJ1-2; D might be TRBD1 (6 bases). The germline V gene encodes CDR1 SGHAT and CDR2 FQNNGV. V was trimmed by 5 bases and J by 2 bases, leaving 18 bases between them. The CDR3 runs 16 residues. CDR3 nucleotide sequence: TGTGCCAGCAGCCCGGGGCCAGGGGAGGCGAACTATGGCTACACCTTC. Protein sequence: CASSPGPGEANYGYTF.

J is TRBJ2-3 and V is TRBV2; D may match TRBD1 or TRBD2 (5 bases each). This CDR3 has 13 residues. Trimming cost V 6 bases and J 6 bases, with 13 bases left between them. Per the germline V gene, CDR1 is SNHLY and CDR2 is FYNNEI. CDR3 bases: TGTGCCAGCAGCGCTCCCTGGGGGGATACGCAGTATTTT. Translated: CASSAPWGDTQYF.

The chain has TRBV6-1 and TRBJ1-5, with D possibly matching TRBD1 (5 bases). Germline CDR1 MNHNS, CDR2 SASEGT. The CDR3 consists of 12 residues. The V end was cut by 6 bases, the J end by 5 bases, with 8 bases between. The CDR3 nucleotides are TGTGCCAGCAGGCAGGGATATCAGCCCCAGCATTTT. Translated: CASRQGYQPQHF.

This clone was seen a handful of times. For the CDR3, the DNA is TGTGCCAGCAGTGCCCCTGGACAGGGGGCGCCGGTGGCTAATGAAAAACTGTTTTTT. As protein: CASSAPGQGAPVANEKLFF. The V gene is TRBV2, the J gene TRBJ1-4; 11 bases line up with TRBD1. This CDR3 has 19 amino acids. Germline V gene data show CDR1 as SNHLY and CDR2 as FYNNEI. V lost 4 bases and J lost 3; bases outside the gene matches: 13.

The chain links TRBV18 to TRBJ2-5; 14 bases align to TRBD2. The CDR3 consists of 19 residues. CDR1 is KGHSH and CDR2 is LQKENI in the germline V gene. V lost 0 bases, J lost 1 base, and 7 bases stayed unmatched. As DNA, the CDR3 is TGTGCCAGCTCACCACCGTTAGGGACTAGCGGGGGTTTCCAAGAGACCCAGTACTTC. Translation gives CASSPPLGTSGGFQETQYF.

The chain couples TRBV29-1 to TRBJ1-1; no reliable D call. This CDR3 is built from 14 residues. Germline values: CDR1 SQVTM, CDR2 ANQGSEA. Trimming pared 5 bases from V and 1 base from J, leaving 14 bases between. CDR3 sequence (DNA): TGCAGCGTTAGTAGTGGAGTAAAGAACACTGAAGCTTTCTTT. Translation gives CSVSSGVKNTEAFF.

The chain links TRBV5-1 to TRBJ2-5; the D gene could be TRBD1 or TRBD2 (5 bases each). V was clipped by 0 bases and J by 5 bases, with 14 bases between them. Germline V gives CDR1 SGHRS, CDR2 YFSETQ. The CDR3 has 15 amino acids. The CDR3 is CASSLAGTTRETQYF. The CDR3 bases are TGCGCCAGCAGCTTGGCGGGGACGACGAGGGAGACCCAGTACTTC. The variable domain in full, with the rest retrieved from reference TRBV5-1 and TRBJ2-5, is KAGVTQTPRYLIKTRGQQVTLSCSPISGHRSVSWYQQTPGQGLQFLFEYFSETQRNKGNFPGRFSGRQFSNSRSEMNVSTLELGDSALYLCASSLAGTTRETQYFGPGTRLLVL.

The chain carries TRBV25-1 and TRBJ1-3; a possible D gene is TRBD1 (6 bases). The V end lost 6 bases, the J end lost 5 bases, and 14 bases lay between the germline ends. CDR1 and CDR2 (germline): MGHDK, SYGVNS. The CDR3 spans 14 residues. Here the CDR3 reads CASRGAGARNTIYF. CDR3 DNA sequence: TGTGCCAGCAGGGGGGCGGGGGCGAGAAACACCATATATTTT.

Only one count was recorded for this clone. The chain uses TRBV10-1 and TRBJ2-6, with no clear D. Trimming took 4 bases from V and 5 from J, leaving 21 bases between them. Germline V gene sequence: CDR1 WNHNN, CDR2 SYGVQD (reference sequence). The CDR3 has 18 residues. CDR3 DNA sequence: TGCGCCAGCAGTGTCAGCTTAAGATCACAAAGTCGGGCCAACGTCCTGACTTTC. Protein sequence: CASSVSLRSQSRANVLTF.

The chain is built from TRBV5-4 and TRBJ2-7; D gene unclear. There are 16 residues in the CDR3. CDR1 and CDR2 from the germline V gene are SGHNT and YYREEE (reference sequence). The V end was cut by 4 bases, the J end by 0 bases, with 17 bases between. CDR3 sequence: CASSPYTGGPSYEQYF. For the CDR3, the DNA is TGTGCCAGCAGCCCCTACACTGGCGGTCCCTCCTACGAGCAGTACTTC. Full variable domain (rest looked up from reference TRBV5-4 and TRBJ2-7): ETGVTQSPTHLIKTRGQQVTLRCSSQSGHNTVSWYQQALGQGPQFIFQYYREEENGRGNFPPRFSGLQFPNYSSELNVNALELDDSALYLCASSPYTGGPSYEQYFGPGTRLTVT.

This clone has more than one count but fewer than ten. The V and J genes are TRBV28 and TRBJ2-1, with D perhaps matching TRBD2 (6 bases). The CDR3 spans 16 residues. Trimming stripped 7 bases from V and 0 bases from J, with 16 bases between. CDR1 and CDR2 from the germline V gene are MDHEN and SYDVKM. In DNA, the CDR3 is TGTGCCAGCACGTACATTGGGGGGAGCTCCTACAATGAGCAGTTCTTC. It specifies CASTYIGGSSYNEQFF. The full variable domain, with the rest looked up from reference TRBV28 and TRBJ2-1, is DVKVTQSSRYLVKRTGEKVFLECVQDMDHENMFWYRQDPGLGLRLIYFSYDVKMKEKGDIPEGYSVSREKKERFSLILESASTNQTSMYLCASTYIGGSSYNEQFFGPGTRLTVL.

This sequence joins TRBV5-1 and TRBJ2-7; 8 bases agree with TRBD1. The CDR3 totals 14 residues. J lost 1 base, V lost 8 bases, and 8 bases had no gene match. The germline V gene has CDR1 SGHRS and CDR2 YFSETQ. CDR3 sequence reads: CASHTGGVSYEQYF. The CDR3 DNA is TGCGCCAGTCACACAGGGGGTGTTTCCTACGAGCAGTACTTC.

This chain uses TRBV7-9 with TRBJ1-2; D might be TRBD1 (5 bases). Trimming stripped 0 bases from V and 6 bases from J, with 11 bases between. CDR1 is SEHNR, CDR2 FQNEAQ, per germline (reference sequence). This CDR3 has 14 amino acids. In DNA form, the CDR3 reads TGTGCCAGCAGCTTAGCGCACGGGGGAGATGGCTACACCTTC. This translates into CASSLAHGGDGYTF.

CDR3 sequence reads: CASSVVAGGVGRNIQYF. In DNA form, the CDR3 reads TGTGCCAGCAGCGTAGTGGCAGGGGGCGTAGGTCGAAACATTCAGTACTTC. The chain couples TRBV9 to TRBJ2-4; 8 bases agree with TRBD1. V shed 0 bases and J 6 bases; nucleotides not matched to a gene: 11. CDR3 length: 17 amino acids. Germline V gives CDR1 SGDLS, CDR2 YYNGEE.

The V gene is TRBV19, the J gene TRBJ2-1; 9 nucleotides line up with TRBD1. J gave up 4 bases and V 6 bases, and 16 bases lay outside the gene matches. The V gene's germline CDR1 is LNHDA and CDR2 SQIVND (reference sequence). The CDR3 contains 18 residues. The CDR3 DNA follows: TGTGCCAGTAGCCACCGGGGACAGGGCATTAGGGTATACAATGAGCAGTTCTTC. Its protein is CASSHRGQGIRVYNEQFF.

This clone was observed a handful of times. This sequence joins TRBV19 and TRBJ1-2; 7 bases map to TRBD1. CDR3 size: 14 residues. CDR1 is LNHDA, CDR2 SQIVND, per germline (reference sequence). Trimming at V came to 6 bases and at J to 4 bases, leaving 8 bases not matched to a gene. CDR3 nucleotides: TGTGCCAGTAGATTACAGGGGAATTCCTATGGCTACACCTTC. Amino acid sequence: CASRLQGNSYGYTF. The variable domain in full, with the rest retrieved from reference TRBV19 and TRBJ1-2, is DGGITQSPKYLFRKEGQNVTLSCEQNLNHDAMYWYRQDPGQGLRLIYYSQIVNDFQKGDIAEGYSVSREKKESFPLTVTSAQKNPTAFYLCASRLQGNSYGYTFGSGTRLTVV.

The chain couples TRBV6-5 to TRBJ1-4; 9 nucleotides align to TRBD1. Germline values: CDR1 MNHEY, CDR2 SVGAGI. Trimming cost V 6 bases and J 4 bases; bases outside gene matches: 3. The CDR3 spans 14 residues. The CDR3 protein is CASRRQGGNEKLFF. The DNA for the CDR3 is TGTGCCAGCAGGCGACAGGGGGGTAATGAAAAACTGTTTTTT.